This TCR beta chain was documented in a study of cytomegalovirus exposure and HLA in healthy donors. General observations from the study: Later analysis identified 17,000 or so TCR beta sequences associated with HLA alleles, using a false discovery rate threshold of 0.05. TCR beta chains numbering more than 150 were designated cytomegalovirus-associated. Across donors, presence/absence analyses took sequencing depth to be roughly uniform. Later analysis placed DRB1 highest and HLA-C lowest in TCR association rates, which differed by HLA locus.

The study ran its PCR with 60 Vbeta and 13 Jbeta primers. Data came from immunoSEQ multiplex PCR; TCRdb stores just in-frame clones and leaves some out. The data hold 170,000 or so clones, with around 82% observed a single time. As regards this clone: Its antigen is unidentified.

Deletions cut 4 bases from V and 9 bases from J, with 11 bases between. The CDR3 has 13 residues. Germline CDR1 reads SGHNT; CDR2 reads YYREEE (reference sequence). The sequenced sample was PBMCs. J is TRBJ1-6 and V is TRBV5-4; the D is unclear. The TCR comes from a woman aged 45 to 65 in good health and CMV-seropositive. CDR3 loop: CASSPVEGSPLHF. The CDR3 DNA follows: TGTGCCAGCAGCCCCGTTGAGGGTTCACCCCTCCACTTT. Full variable domain (rest looked up from reference TRBV5-4 and TRBJ1-6): ETGVTQSPTHLIKTRGQQVTLRCSSQSGHNTVSWYQQALGQGPQFIFQYYREEENGRGNFPPRFSGLQFPNYSSELNVNALELDDSALYLCASSPVEGSPLHFGNGTRLTVT.